What follows describes a single T cell receptor beta chain. This record comes from a study of shared clonotypes between healthy human individuals. Trimming took off 5 bases at V and 3 bases at J, with 8 bases between the two ends. This CDR3 spans 11 amino acids. Germline CDR1 GTSNPN, CDR2 SVGIG (reference sequence). Assay used: immunoSEQ multiplex PCR; TCRdb lists only in-frame clones, some missing. The profile covers roughly 2,000,000 clones, with roughly 95% appearing a single time and roughly 1% taken by the ten largest. CD8 cells regarded as naive lacked CD45RO, were positively chosen for CCR7, and omitted terminally differentiated effector memory CD45RA+ cells.

The rearrangement joins TRBV30 to TRBJ2-7; D possibly corresponds to TRBD1 (5 bases). The sequence came from a man between 18 and 35 years old in good health. Sequenced material: naive CD8+ T cells sorted from blood. The CDR3 protein is CAWDSRYEQYF. CDR3 bases: TGTGCCTGGGACAGCCGCTACGAGCAGTACTTC.